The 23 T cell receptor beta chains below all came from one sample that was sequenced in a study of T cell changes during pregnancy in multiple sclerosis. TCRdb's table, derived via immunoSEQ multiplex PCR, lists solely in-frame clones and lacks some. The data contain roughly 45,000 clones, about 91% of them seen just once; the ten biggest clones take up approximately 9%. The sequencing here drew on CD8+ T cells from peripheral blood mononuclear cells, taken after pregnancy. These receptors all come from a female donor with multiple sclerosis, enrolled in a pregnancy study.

The CDR3 reads CASRGGQGDPYEQYF. The CDR3 nucleotides read TGTGCCAGCAGGGGAGGACAGGGAGACCCGTACGAGCAGTACTTC. The chain is built from TRBV5-6 and TRBJ2-7; 8 bases line up with TRBD1. Germline V gene data show CDR1 as SGHDT and CDR2 as YYEEEE. This CDR3 has 15 amino acids. J lost 4 bases, V lost 5 bases, and 11 bases had no gene match.

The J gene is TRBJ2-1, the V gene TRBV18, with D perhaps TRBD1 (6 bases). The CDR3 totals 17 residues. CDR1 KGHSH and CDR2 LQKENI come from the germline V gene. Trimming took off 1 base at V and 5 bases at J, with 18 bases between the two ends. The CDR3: CASSPLASGARDNEQFF. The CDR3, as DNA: TGTGCCAGCTCACCACTTGCTTCAGGGGCGAGGGACAATGAGCAGTTCTTC.

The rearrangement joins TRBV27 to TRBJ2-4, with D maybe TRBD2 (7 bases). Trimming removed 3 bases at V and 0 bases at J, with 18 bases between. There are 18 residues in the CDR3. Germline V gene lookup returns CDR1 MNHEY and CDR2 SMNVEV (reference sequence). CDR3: CASSFNGGGGLAKNIQYF. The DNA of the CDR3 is TGTGCCAGCAGTTTTAATGGCGGCGGGGGCTTAGCCAAAAACATTCAGTACTTC.

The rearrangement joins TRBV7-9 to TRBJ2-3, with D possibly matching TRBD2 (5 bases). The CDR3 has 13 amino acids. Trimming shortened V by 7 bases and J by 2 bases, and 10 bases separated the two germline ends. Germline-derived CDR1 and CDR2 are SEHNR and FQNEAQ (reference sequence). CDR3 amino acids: CASKAEFTDTQYF. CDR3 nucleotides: TGTGCCAGCAAAGCGGAGTTCACAGATACGCAGTATTTT.

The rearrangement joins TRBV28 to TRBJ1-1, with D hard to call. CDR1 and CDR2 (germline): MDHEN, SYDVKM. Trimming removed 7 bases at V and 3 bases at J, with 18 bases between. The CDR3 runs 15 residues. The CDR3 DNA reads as TGTGCCAGCAACCCTATCAGGTCAATCTACACTGAAGCTTTCTTT. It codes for CASNPIRSIYTEAFF.

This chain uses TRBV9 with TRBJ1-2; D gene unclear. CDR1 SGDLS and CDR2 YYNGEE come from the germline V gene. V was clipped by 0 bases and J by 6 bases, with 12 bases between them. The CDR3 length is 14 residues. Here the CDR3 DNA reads TGTGCCAGCAGCGTAGGGGGAGGCCTCGATGGCTACACCTTC. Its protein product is CASSVGGGLDGYTF.

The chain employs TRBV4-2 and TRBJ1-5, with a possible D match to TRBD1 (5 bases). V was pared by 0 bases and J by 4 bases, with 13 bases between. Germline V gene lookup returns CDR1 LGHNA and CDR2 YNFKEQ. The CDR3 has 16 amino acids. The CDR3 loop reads CASSQDNGRANQPQHF. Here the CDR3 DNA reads TGTGCCAGCAGCCAAGATAATGGCAGGGCGAATCAGCCCCAGCATTTT.

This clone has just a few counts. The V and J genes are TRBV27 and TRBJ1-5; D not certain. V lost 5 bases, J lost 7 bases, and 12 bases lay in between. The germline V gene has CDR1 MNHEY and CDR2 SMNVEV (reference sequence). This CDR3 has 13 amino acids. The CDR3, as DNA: TGTGCCAGCAGTGTACAGATTCACCAGCCCCAGCATTTT. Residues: CASSVQIHQPQHF.

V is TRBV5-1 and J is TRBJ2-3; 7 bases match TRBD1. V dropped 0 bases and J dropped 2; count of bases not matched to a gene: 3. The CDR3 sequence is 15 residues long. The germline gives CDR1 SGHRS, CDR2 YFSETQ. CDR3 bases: TGCGCCAGCAGCTTGGGGGACAGAGTCACAGATACGCAGTATTTT. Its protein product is CASSLGDRVTDTQYF.

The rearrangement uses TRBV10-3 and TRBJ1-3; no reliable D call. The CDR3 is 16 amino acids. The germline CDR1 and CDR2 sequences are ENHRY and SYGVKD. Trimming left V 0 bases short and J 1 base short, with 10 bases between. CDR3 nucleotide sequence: TGTGCCATCAGTGAGTCGTTTAGTCAATCTGGAAACACCATATATTTT. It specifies CAISESFSQSGNTIYF.

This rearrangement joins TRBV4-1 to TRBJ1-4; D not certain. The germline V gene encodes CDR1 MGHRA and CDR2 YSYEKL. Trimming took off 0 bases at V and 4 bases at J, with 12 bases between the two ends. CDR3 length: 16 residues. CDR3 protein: CASSQDRRQINEKLFF. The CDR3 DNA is TGCGCCAGCAGCCAAGATCGGAGGCAGATTAATGAAAAACTGTTTTTT.

In DNA, the CDR3 is TGTGCCAGCAGCCCCACAGCGGAGGGATACAATTCACCCCTCCACTTT. It encodes CASSPTAEGYNSPLHF. The rearrangement uses TRBV5-6 and TRBJ1-6, with D hard to call. V was trimmed by 4 bases and J by 7 bases, leaving 18 bases between them. Germline CDR1 is SGHDT and CDR2 is YYEEEE. There are 16 residues in the CDR3.

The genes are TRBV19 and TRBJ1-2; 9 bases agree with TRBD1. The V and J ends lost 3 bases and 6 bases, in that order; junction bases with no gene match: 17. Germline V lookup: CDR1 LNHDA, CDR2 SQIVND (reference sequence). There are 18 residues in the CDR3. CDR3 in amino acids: CASSIGFWDRVTSHGYTF. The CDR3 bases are TGTGCCAGTAGTATCGGATTTTGGGACAGGGTGACCTCTCATGGCTACACCTTC.

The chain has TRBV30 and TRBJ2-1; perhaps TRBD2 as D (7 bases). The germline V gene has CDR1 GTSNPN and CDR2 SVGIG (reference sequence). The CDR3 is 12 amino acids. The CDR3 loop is CARGAGTHEQFF. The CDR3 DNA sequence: TGTGCTCGGGGGGCCGGGACCCATGAGCAGTTCTTC.

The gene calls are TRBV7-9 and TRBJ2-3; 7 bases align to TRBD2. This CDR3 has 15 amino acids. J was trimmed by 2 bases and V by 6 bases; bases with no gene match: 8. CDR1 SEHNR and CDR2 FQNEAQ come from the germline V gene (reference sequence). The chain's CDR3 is CASRGERDYTDTQYF. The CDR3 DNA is TGTGCCAGCAGGGGGGAACGGGACTACACAGATACGCAGTATTTT.

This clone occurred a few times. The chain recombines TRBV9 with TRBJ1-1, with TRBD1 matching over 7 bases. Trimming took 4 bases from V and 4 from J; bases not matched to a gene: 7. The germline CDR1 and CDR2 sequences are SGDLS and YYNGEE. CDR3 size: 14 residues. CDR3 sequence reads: CASSPTGRFTEAFF. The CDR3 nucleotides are TGTGCCAGCAGCCCGACAGGGAGGTTCACTGAAGCTTTCTTT. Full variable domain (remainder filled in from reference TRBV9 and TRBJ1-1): DSGVTQTPKHLITATGQRVTLRCSPRSGDLSVYWYQQSLDQGLQFLIQYYNGEERAKGNILERFSAQQFPDLHSELNLSSLELGDSALYFCASSPTGRFTEAFFGQGTRLTVV.

Here the CDR3 DNA reads TGCAGCGTAGCAGGGACAGCTTCCTACGAGCAGTACTTC. It yields the protein CSVAGTASYEQYF. V gene TRBV29-1 combines with J gene TRBJ2-7; TRBD1 matches 7 bases. J lost 1 base, V lost 6 bases, and 6 bases had no gene match. This CDR3 contains 13 residues. Germline V CDR1 and CDR2: SQVTM, ANQGSEA.

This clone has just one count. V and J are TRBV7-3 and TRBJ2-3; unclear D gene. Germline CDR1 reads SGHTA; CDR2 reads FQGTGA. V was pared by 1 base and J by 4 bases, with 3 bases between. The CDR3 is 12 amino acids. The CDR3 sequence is CASSLSADTQYF. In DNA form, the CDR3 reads TGTGCCAGCAGCTTAAGCGCAGATACGCAGTATTTT.

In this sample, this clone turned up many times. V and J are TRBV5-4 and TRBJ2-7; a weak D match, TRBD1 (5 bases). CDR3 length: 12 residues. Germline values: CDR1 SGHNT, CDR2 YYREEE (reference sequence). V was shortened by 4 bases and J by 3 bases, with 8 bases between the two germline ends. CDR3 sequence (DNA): TGTGCCAGCAGCACAGGATACTACGAGCAGTACTTC. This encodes CASSTGYYEQYF.

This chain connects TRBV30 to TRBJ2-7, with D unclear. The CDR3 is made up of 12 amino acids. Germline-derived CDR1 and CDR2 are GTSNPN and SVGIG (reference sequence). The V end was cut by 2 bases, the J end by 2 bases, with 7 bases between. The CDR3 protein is CAWSSQTYEQYF. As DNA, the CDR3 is TGTGCCTGGAGTTCACAGACCTACGAGCAGTACTTC.

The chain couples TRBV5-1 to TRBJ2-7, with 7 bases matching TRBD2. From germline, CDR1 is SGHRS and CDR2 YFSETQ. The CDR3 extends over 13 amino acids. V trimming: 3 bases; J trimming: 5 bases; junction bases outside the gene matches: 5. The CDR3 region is CASSSFAGDEQYF. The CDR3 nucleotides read TGCGCCAGCAGCTCCTTTGCGGGAGACGAGCAGTACTTC.

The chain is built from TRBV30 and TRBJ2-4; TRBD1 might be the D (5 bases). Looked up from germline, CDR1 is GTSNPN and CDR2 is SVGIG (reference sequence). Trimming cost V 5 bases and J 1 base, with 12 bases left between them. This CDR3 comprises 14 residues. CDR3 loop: CAWRDQGAKNIQYF. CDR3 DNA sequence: TGTGCCTGGCGCGATCAGGGCGCCAAAAACATTCAGTACTTC. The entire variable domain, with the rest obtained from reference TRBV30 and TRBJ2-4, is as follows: SQTIHQWPATLVQPVGSPLSLECTVEGTSNPNLYWYRQAAGRGLQLLFYSVGIGQISSEVPQNLSASRPQDRQFILSSKKLLLSDSGFYLCAWRDQGAKNIQYFGAGTRLSVL.

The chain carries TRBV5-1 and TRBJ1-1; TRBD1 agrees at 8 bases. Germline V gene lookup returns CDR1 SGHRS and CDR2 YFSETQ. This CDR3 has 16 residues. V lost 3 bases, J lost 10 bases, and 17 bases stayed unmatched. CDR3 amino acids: CASSSLPPDRVVGAFF. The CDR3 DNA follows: TGCGCCAGCAGCTCGCTACCCCCGGACAGGGTAGTTGGAGCTTTCTTT. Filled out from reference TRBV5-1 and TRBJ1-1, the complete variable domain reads KAGVTQTPRYLIKTRGQQVTLSCSPISGHRSVSWYQQTPGQGLQFLFEYFSETQRNKGNFPGRFSGRQFSNSRSEMNVSTLELGDSALYLCASSSLPPDRVVGAFFGQGTRLTVV.